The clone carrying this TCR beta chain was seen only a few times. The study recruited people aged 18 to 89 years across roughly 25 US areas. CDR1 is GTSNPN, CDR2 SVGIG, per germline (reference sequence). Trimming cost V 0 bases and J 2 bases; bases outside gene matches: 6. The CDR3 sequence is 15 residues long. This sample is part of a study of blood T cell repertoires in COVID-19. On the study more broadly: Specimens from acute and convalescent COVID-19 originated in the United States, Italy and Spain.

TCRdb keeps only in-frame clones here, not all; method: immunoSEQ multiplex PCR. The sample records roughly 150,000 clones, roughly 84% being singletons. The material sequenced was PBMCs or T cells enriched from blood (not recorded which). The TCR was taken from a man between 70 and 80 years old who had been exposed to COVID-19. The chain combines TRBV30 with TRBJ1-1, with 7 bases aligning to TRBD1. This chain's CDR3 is CAWSVPGTVNTEAFF. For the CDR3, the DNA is TGTGCCTGGAGTGTACCCGGGACAGTCAACACTGAAGCTTTCTTT.